Following are 27 T cell receptor beta chains from one sample sequenced in a study of T cell changes during pregnancy in multiple sclerosis. TCRdb's copy holds only in-frame clones and misses some; the assay was immunoSEQ multiplex PCR. The sample lists tens of thousands of clones, around 90% occurring once. The material sequenced was CD4+ T cells from peripheral blood mononuclear cells, taken in the second trimester of pregnancy. These receptors originate from a female donor with multiple sclerosis, enrolled in a pregnancy study.

The chain is built from TRBV5-1 and TRBJ2-2, with 13 positions matching TRBD2. CDR1 and CDR2 from the germline V gene are SGHRS and YFSETQ. This CDR3 comprises 17 residues. V lost 7 bases, J lost 4 bases, and 10 bases stayed unmatched. The CDR3, as DNA: TGCGCCAGCTCCCCTAAAACTAGCGGGGGGGCCACCGGGGAGCTGTTTTTT. Its protein product is CASSPKTSGGATGELFF.

V is TRBV15 and J is TRBJ2-1, with a tentative D call TRBD2 (5 bases). The CDR3 loop spans 14 amino acids. Trimming stripped 0 bases from V and 4 bases from J, with 7 bases between. CDR1 LNHNV and CDR2 YYDKDF come from the germline V gene (reference sequence). This CDR3 reads CATSRDPGYNEQFF. In DNA, the CDR3 is TGTGCCACCAGCAGAGATCCGGGATACAATGAGCAGTTCTTC.

J is TRBJ2-1 and V is TRBV7-8, with 12 bases lining up with TRBD2. The junction had 5 bases not matched to a gene; V was cut back by 3 bases and J by 8 bases. CDR3 length equals 15 residues. From germline, CDR1 is SGHVS and CDR2 FQNEAQ. CDR3 sequence reads: CASSFRLAGDHEQFF. CDR3 nucleotides: TGTGCCAGCAGCTTTAGACTAGCGGGGGATCATGAGCAGTTCTTC.

The chain joins TRBV10-2 to TRBJ2-1; D might be TRBD1 (6 bases). The ends were cut back, 6 bases at V and 9 bases at J, with 15 bases in the middle. CDR1 is WSHSY and CDR2 is SAAADI in the germline V gene. This CDR3 region has 13 residues. CDR3 in DNA: TGCGCCAGCAGCGGACAGCTAAGTGGTGAGCAGTTCTTC. This gives the protein CASSGQLSGEQFF.

This clone was seen just once. The chain is built from TRBV7-7 and TRBJ2-1, with 12 positions matching TRBD1. Germline-derived CDR1 and CDR2 are SSHAT and FNYEAQ (reference sequence). The length of the CDR3 is 14 residues. The V gene end was trimmed by 3 bases and the J gene end by 10 bases; junction bases not matched to a gene: 4. The CDR3 here is CASSLGQGAREQFF. CDR3 nucleotide sequence: TGTGCCAGCAGCTTGGGACAGGGGGCGCGGGAGCAGTTCTTC.

J is TRBJ1-1 and V is TRBV9; TRBD1 agrees at 7 bases. From germline, CDR1 is SGDLS and CDR2 YYNGEE. V trimming: 2 bases; J trimming: 1 base; junction bases outside the gene matches: 2. This CDR3 contains 14 residues. The CDR3 sequence is CASSVGQSNTEAFF. The CDR3 region has the DNA TGTGCCAGCAGCGTGGGACAGTCGAACACTGAAGCTTTCTTT. The whole variable domain, filled in from reference TRBV9 and TRBJ1-1, reads DSGVTQTPKHLITATGQRVTLRCSPRSGDLSVYWYQQSLDQGLQFLIQYYNGEERAKGNILERFSAQQFPDLHSELNLSSLELGDSALYFCASSVGQSNTEAFFGQGTRLTVV.

The chain has TRBV2 and TRBJ1-3, with 10 bases aligning to TRBD1. The germline gives CDR1 SNHLY, CDR2 FYNNEI. The CDR3 runs 16 residues. The ends lost 6 bases at V and 0 bases at J; junction bases unmatched: 5. CDR3 protein: CASRWTGGLSGNTIYF. CDR3 bases: TGTGCCAGCAGGTGGACAGGGGGACTCTCTGGAAACACCATATATTTT.

V gene TRBV5-1 combines with J gene TRBJ2-5, with TRBD1 matching 7 bases. The germline gives CDR1 SGHRS, CDR2 YFSETQ. J lost 5 bases, V lost 3 bases, and 7 bases had no gene match. The CDR3 sequence is 14 residues long. In nucleotides, the CDR3 is TGCGCCAGCAGCTCGCTAGGGGGCTCGGAGACCCAGTACTTC. Its protein is CASSSLGGSETQYF.

V gene TRBV6-1 combines with J gene TRBJ1-5; D call uncertain. CDR1 MNHNS and CDR2 SASEGT come from the germline V gene. V lost 3 bases to trimming and J lost 5 bases, with 8 bases between them. The CDR3 extends over 13 amino acids. CDR3 loop: CASSDQEHQPQHF. CDR3 bases: TGTGCCAGCAGTGATCAGGAACATCAGCCCCAGCATTTT.

This sequence joins TRBV19 and TRBJ2-3; D may be TRBD2 (6 bases). The germline V gene has CDR1 LNHDA and CDR2 SQIVND (reference sequence). V lost 3 bases and J 2 bases, leaving 15 bases between the germline ends. This CDR3 spans 16 amino acids. DNA of the CDR3: TGTGCCAGTAGTATGGGGGACTCGCCCTACACAGATACGCAGTATTTT. It encodes CASSMGDSPYTDTQYF.

The V and J genes are TRBV6-1 and TRBJ2-2, with D perhaps matching TRBD1 (6 bases). This CDR3 is 14 amino acids long. V gave up 7 bases and J gave up 1 base, with 10 bases separating them. Germline values: CDR1 MNHNS, CDR2 SASEGT. The CDR3 DNA reads as TGTGCCAGCACCACGGGACAGAACACCGGGGAGCTGTTTTTT. Its translation: CASTTGQNTGELFF.

V is TRBV19 and J is TRBJ1-1, with 9 positions matching TRBD1. The CDR3 length is 16 residues. The germline V gene has CDR1 LNHDA and CDR2 SQIVND (reference sequence). V lost 1 base to trimming and J lost 1 base; unmatched junction nucleotides: 4. The CDR3, as DNA: TGTGCCAGTAGTATAGGCCGGGACAGGGAGAACACTGAAGCTTTCTTT. It is translated as CASSIGRDRENTEAFF.

V and J are TRBV27 and TRBJ2-1; 9 bases agree with TRBD2. Trimming at V came to 6 bases and at J to 1 base, leaving 7 bases not matched to a gene. The CDR3 has 16 residues. Per the germline V gene, CDR1 is MNHEY and CDR2 is SMNVEV (reference sequence). This CDR3 reads CASSRLADLSYNEQFF. In DNA, the CDR3 is TGTGCCAGCAGCCGACTAGCGGACCTTTCCTACAATGAGCAGTTCTTC.

The chain uses TRBV7-9 and TRBJ1-2; a possible D gene is TRBD1 (6 bases). The CDR3 is 13 residues long. Germline CDR1 reads SEHNR; CDR2 reads FQNEAQ (reference sequence). V was clipped by 5 bases and J by 8 bases, with 15 bases between them. CDR3 amino acids: CASSLGGHRGYTF. CDR3 sequence (DNA): TGTGCCAGCAGCCTGGGGGGGCACCGGGGCTACACCTTC.

This sequence joins TRBV5-4 and TRBJ1-2; a weak D match, TRBD1 (6 bases). Trimming shortened V by 5 bases and J by 4 bases, and 18 bases separated the two germline ends. CDR3 length equals 15 residues. Looked up from germline, CDR1 is SGHNT and CDR2 is YYREEE (reference sequence). CDR3 sequence reads: CASRNQKQGFYGYTF. CDR3 bases: TGTGCCAGCAGAAACCAAAAACAGGGATTCTATGGCTACACCTTC.

J is TRBJ1-1 and V is TRBV5-1, with a tentative D call TRBD1 (6 bases). This CDR3 spans 14 amino acids. Trimming took off 0 bases at V and 4 bases at J, with 10 bases between the two ends. Per germline, CDR1 SGHRS and CDR2 YFSETQ. DNA of the CDR3: TGCGCCAGCAGCTTGGAAGGGGGACGCACTGAAGCTTTCTTT. Protein product: CASSLEGGRTEAFF.

V gene TRBV29-1 combines with J gene TRBJ2-7; unclear D gene. The CDR3 length is 13 residues. The germline V gene has CDR1 SQVTM and CDR2 ANQGSEA. The V end lost 3 bases, the J end lost 4 bases, and 13 bases lay between the germline ends. CDR3 loop: CSVDVLEEYEQYF. The CDR3 DNA is TGCAGCGTTGACGTGCTCGAGGAGTACGAGCAGTACTTC.

V gene TRBV28 combines with J gene TRBJ2-7; a weak D match, TRBD1 (6 bases). The CDR3 spans 12 residues. Germline V CDR1 and CDR2: MDHEN, SYDVKM. The ends were cut back, 5 bases at V and 7 bases at J, with 12 bases in the middle. The DNA of the CDR3 is TGTGCCAGCAGTGACGACAGGCTGGAGCAGTACTTC. Translation: CASSDDRLEQYF.

The chain joins TRBV19 to TRBJ2-7, with TRBD2 identical over 8 bases. Germline V gene data show CDR1 as LNHDA and CDR2 as SQIVND (reference sequence). After removal of 5 bases from V and 1 base from J, the junction contained 10 bases not matched to a gene. The CDR3 has 16 amino acids. Written as DNA, the CDR3 is TGTGCCAGTAGTCCGCGGGTTAGCGGGGTATCCTACGAGCAGTACTTC. Its translation is CASSPRVSGVSYEQYF.

The genes are TRBV4-2 and TRBJ1-6, with D uncertain. The V end lost 1 base, the J end lost 5 bases, and 9 bases lay between the germline ends. Germline V CDR1 and CDR2: LGHNA, YNFKEQ. This CDR3 is built from 15 residues. The CDR3 is CASSQAQVNNSPLHF. DNA for the CDR3: TGTGCCAGCAGCCAAGCGCAGGTTAATAATTCACCCCTCCACTTT.

The rearrangement joins TRBV6-1 to TRBJ1-5; no definite D call. V was clipped by 4 bases and J by 1 base, with 11 bases between them. CDR3 length equals 15 residues. Germline V gives CDR1 MNHNS, CDR2 SASEGT. The CDR3 DNA is TGTGCCAGCAGTGGGCGGATTATGAGCAATCAGCCCCAGCATTTT. Its translation: CASSGRIMSNQPQHF.

J is TRBJ2-7 and V is TRBV15; D is perhaps TRBD2 (6 bases). Looked up from germline, CDR1 is LNHNV and CDR2 is YYDKDF (reference sequence). The CDR3 is made up of 15 amino acids. Deletions cut 1 base from V and 6 bases from J, with 16 bases between. CDR3 in amino acids: CATSRGGIGSREQYF. CDR3 coding DNA: TGTGCCACCAGCAGAGGCGGGATAGGATCTCGCGAGCAGTACTTC.

DNA of the CDR3: TGTGCCAGCAGTAAGAGTAATGAGCAGTTCTTC. Translated: CASSKSNEQFF. The chain joins TRBV5-6 to TRBJ2-1, with no clear D. CDR3 length equals 11 residues. Trimming cost V 5 bases and J 7 bases, with 7 bases left between them. Germline V gene sequence: CDR1 SGHDT, CDR2 YYEEEE.

J is TRBJ2-7 and V is TRBV29-1; 9 nucleotides line up with TRBD1. Germline CDR1 SQVTM, CDR2 ANQGSEA. The V gene end was trimmed by 4 bases and the J gene end by 1 base; junction bases not matched to a gene: 8. The CDR3 is 15 amino acids. CDR3 nucleotides: TGCAGCGTTGCAAAGGGAGACAGGGGGTCCTACGAGCAGTACTTC. Its translation: CSVAKGDRGSYEQYF.

The V and J genes are TRBV11-2 and TRBJ1-2; D call uncertain. The CDR3 loop spans 14 amino acids. V dropped 5 bases and J dropped 7 bases, with 17 bases sitting between them. CDR1 is SGHAT and CDR2 is FQNNGV in the germline V gene. CDR3 residues: CASSRPRGSSGYTF. The CDR3 DNA sequence: TGTGCCAGCAGCCGCCCTCGCGGTTCTAGTGGCTACACCTTC.

The chain couples TRBV7-3 to TRBJ2-1; 11 nucleotides line up with TRBD2. Germline values: CDR1 SGHTA, CDR2 FQGTGA. This CDR3 spans 19 amino acids. Trimming cost V 5 bases and J 0 bases; bases outside gene matches: 12. CDR3: CASSPVRLAGLSSYNEQFF. In DNA form, the CDR3 reads TGTGCCAGCAGCCCAGTTCGACTAGCGGGGCTCAGCTCCTACAATGAGCAGTTCTTC.

The CDR3 DNA follows: TGTGCCAGCACCACTGGGGCGGCAGCCCTCACAGATACGCAGTATTTT. This sequence encodes CASTTGAAALTDTQYF. V and J are TRBV9 and TRBJ2-3, with a weak D call TRBD1 (5 bases). This CDR3 region has 16 residues. The germline CDR1 and CDR2 sequences are SGDLS and YYNGEE. Between the trimmed V and J ends, which lost 6 bases and 2 bases, there was a span of 19 bases.